Here is one T cell receptor beta chain with its context. One entry per CDR3 protein results from TCRdb running MiXCR on the RT-PCR reads. Among about 240,000 distinct CDR3 sequences, 10% to 15% were seen once, and the ten largest hold 7.5% to 10%. This sample was taken from a study of response to subunit inactivated influenza vaccine. This specimen was non-naive T cells sorted from PBMCs, taken roughly 15 days before vaccination. The clonotype comes from a man in his forties or fifties who received an inactivated influenza vaccine.

Here the CDR3 DNA reads TGTGCCAGCAGCCACGGCGGGACTAGGGGGAATGAGCAGTTCTTC. Protein: CASSHGGTRGNEQFF. The chain joins TRBV6-1 to TRBJ2-1; the match to TRBD2 covers 8 bases. Germline CDR1 is MNHNS and CDR2 is SASEGT. The CDR3 length is 15 residues. The junction had 11 bases not matched to a gene; V was cut back by 6 bases and J by 7 bases.